This T cell receptor (beta chain) was documented in a study of multiple sclerosis patients with progressive multifocal leukoencephalopathy. On the study more broadly: Controls were natalizumab-treated multiple sclerosis patients who did not develop PML, sampled longitudinally.

The germline gives CDR1 MNHNS, CDR2 SASEGT. CDR3 length: 15 amino acids. V shed 6 bases, J shed 0 bases, and the junction held 5 bases outside the gene matches. TCRdb keeps only in-frame clones here, not all; method: immunoSEQ multiplex PCR. This sample carries tens of thousands of clones, roughly 92% of them seen once, and the ten largest clones take about 1.9%. Sample time point: before natalizumab initiation. Every listed patient previously received interferon beta; all PML patients were women. The study, taken as a whole, reports: PML-onset expanded TRB clones were detectable before and during natalizumab therapy. Less diverse TRB repertoires were suggested in most PML patients.

About this clone: Its cognate antigen is unknown.

This chain links TRBV6-1 with TRBJ1-5, with 7 bases that match TRBD1. Specimen: PBMCs. The TCR sequence derives from a man aged 30 to 45 with multiple sclerosis. CDR3 DNA sequence: TGTGCCAGCAGGGTGACAGGGAATAGCAATCAGCCCCAGCATTTT. It encodes CASRVTGNSNQPQHF.